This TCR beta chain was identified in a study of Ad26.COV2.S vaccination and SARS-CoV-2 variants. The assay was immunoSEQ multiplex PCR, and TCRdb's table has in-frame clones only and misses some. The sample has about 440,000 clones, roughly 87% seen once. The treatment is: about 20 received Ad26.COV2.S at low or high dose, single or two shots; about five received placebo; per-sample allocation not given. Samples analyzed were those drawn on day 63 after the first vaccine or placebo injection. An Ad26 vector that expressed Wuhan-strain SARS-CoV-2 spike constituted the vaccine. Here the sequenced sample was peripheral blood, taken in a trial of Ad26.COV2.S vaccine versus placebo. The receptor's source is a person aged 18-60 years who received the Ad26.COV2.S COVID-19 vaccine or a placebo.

The CDR3 here is CASSSRLNNEQFF. For the CDR3, the DNA is TGTGCCAGCAGCTCTAGACTCAACAATGAGCAGTTCTTC. The V gene is TRBV7-9, the J gene TRBJ2-1; no reliable D call. Looked up from germline, CDR1 is SEHNR and CDR2 is FQNEAQ (reference sequence). The CDR3 length is 13 residues. V lost 4 bases to trimming and J lost 5 bases, with 9 bases between them.